This T cell receptor (beta chain) was profiled in a study of cytomegalovirus exposure and HLA in healthy donors. Primers: 60 Vbeta forward and 13 Jbeta reverse. This table comes from immunoSEQ multiplex PCR, and its TCRdb copy is limited to in-frame clones, with some not included. The sample consists of fewer than 200,000 clones, about 82% of them appearing once. CDR1 MGHDK and CDR2 SYGVNS come from the germline V gene. V shed 2 bases and J shed 0 bases, with 10 bases lying between them. CDR3 length: 15 residues. The specimen was PBMCs. J is TRBJ1-2 and V is TRBV25-1, with D perhaps TRBD1 (5 bases). This sequence was found in a woman aged 18-35 years in good health and CMV-seronegative. In nucleotides, the CDR3 is TGTGCCAGCAGTGAACCAGGGTTAGCTAACTATGGCTACACCTTC. This sequence encodes CASSEPGLANYGYTF.